These 5 T cell receptor beta chains were sequenced from one sample in a study of shared clonotypes between healthy human individuals (dated by TCRdb to about 2020). Libraries were constructed by the immunoSEQ multiplex PCR assay. Here the immuneACCESS table is served through TCRdb, limited to in-frame sequences with V and J called. Missing clones are a known gap in these copies; in checked studies unresolved V genes cover under half, and the rest lacks a known reason. The sample table shows about 1,500,000 clones, and about 96% are seen once. The ten largest clones capture roughly 1.2% of the sample. Sequenced sample: naive CD4+ T cells sorted from blood. The cell subset or site label of this sample denotes: CD45RA+ positively selected. Receptor source: a man aged 25-45 years in good health.

The chain employs TRBV10-2 and TRBJ1-3; the D gene is possibly TRBD1 (6 bases). The ends were cut back, 4 bases at V and 0 bases at J, with 13 bases in the middle. The CDR3 is 16 residues long. CDR1 and CDR2 from the germline V gene are WSHSY and SAAADI. The CDR3: CASSVRTVSSGNTIYF. Written as DNA, the CDR3 is TGCGCCAGCAGTGTAAGGACAGTAAGCTCTGGAAACACCATATATTTT.

The genes are TRBV11-2 and TRBJ2-1, with D unresolved. Trimming removed 5 bases from V and 4 bases from J, with 15 bases in between. CDR1 and CDR2 (germline): SGHAT, FQNNGV. The CDR3 is 15 residues long. The CDR3 protein is CASSPTVTYYNEQFF. The CDR3 coding sequence is TGTGCCAGCAGCCCCACGGTCACTTATTACAATGAGCAGTTCTTC.

The chain uses TRBV6-1 and TRBJ2-5, with a possible D match to TRBD1 (6 bases). The V gene lost 8 bases and the J gene lost 3 bases, with 13 bases spanning the gap. The CDR3 consists of 13 residues. CDR1 is MNHNS, CDR2 SASEGT, per germline. The CDR3 DNA follows: TGTGCCAGCGATAGGGCAGGGGAAGAGACCCAGTACTTC. Translating it yields CASDRAGEETQYF.

V and J are TRBV5-8 and TRBJ2-7; 7 nucleotides line up with TRBD1. The CDR3 is 13 amino acids. In germline, CDR1 is SGHTS, CDR2 YDEGEE. The V and J ends lost 6 bases and 3 bases, in that order; junction bases with no gene match: 6. The CDR3, as DNA: TGTGCCAGCACCCTTACAGGGGTCTACGAGCAGTACTTC. This gives the protein CASTLTGVYEQYF.

V is TRBV5-4 and J is TRBJ2-2; 9 bases are a match to TRBD2. Germline V CDR1 and CDR2: SGHNT, YYREEE (reference sequence). The CDR3 loop spans 15 amino acids. V dropped 1 base and J dropped 6; count of bases not matched to a gene: 4. CDR3 residues: CASSLNSGRAGELFF. The DNA of the CDR3 is TGTGCCAGCAGCTTGAATAGCGGGAGAGCCGGGGAGCTGTTTTTT.